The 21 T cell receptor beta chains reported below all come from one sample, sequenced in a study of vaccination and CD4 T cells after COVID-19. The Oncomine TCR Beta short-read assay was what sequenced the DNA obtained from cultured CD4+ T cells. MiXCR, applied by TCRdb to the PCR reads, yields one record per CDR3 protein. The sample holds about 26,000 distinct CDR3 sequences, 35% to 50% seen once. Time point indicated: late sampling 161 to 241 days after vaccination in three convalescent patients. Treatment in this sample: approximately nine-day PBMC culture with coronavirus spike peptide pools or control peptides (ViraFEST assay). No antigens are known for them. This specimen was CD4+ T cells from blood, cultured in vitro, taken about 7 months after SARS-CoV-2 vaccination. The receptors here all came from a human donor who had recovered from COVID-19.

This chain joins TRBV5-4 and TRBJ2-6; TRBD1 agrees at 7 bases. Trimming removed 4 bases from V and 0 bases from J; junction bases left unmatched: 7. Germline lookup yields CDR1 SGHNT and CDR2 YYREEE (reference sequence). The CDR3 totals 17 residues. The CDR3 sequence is CASSSPTGNSGANVLTF. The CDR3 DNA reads TGTGCCAGCAGCAGCCCGACAGGGAACTCTGGGGCCAACGTCCTGACTTTC.

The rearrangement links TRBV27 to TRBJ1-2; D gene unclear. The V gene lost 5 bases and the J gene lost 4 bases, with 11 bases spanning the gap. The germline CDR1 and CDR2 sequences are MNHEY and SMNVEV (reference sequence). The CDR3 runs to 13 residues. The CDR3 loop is CASSDRRGYGYTF. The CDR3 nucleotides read TGTGCCAGCAGTGACCGGCGAGGCTATGGCTACACCTTC.

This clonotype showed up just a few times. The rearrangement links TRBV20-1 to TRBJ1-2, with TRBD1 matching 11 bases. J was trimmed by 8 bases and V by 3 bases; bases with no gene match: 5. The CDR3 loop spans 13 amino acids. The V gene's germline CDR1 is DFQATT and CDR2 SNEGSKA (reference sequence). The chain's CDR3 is CSASRDRGAGYTF. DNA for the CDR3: TGCAGTGCTAGCCGGGACAGGGGGGCCGGCTACACCTTC.

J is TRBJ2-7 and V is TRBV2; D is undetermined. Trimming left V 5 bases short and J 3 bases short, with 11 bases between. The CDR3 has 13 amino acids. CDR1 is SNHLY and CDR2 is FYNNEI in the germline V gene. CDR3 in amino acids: CASSRRRDYEQYF. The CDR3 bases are TGTGCCAGCAGTCGGCGAAGGGACTACGAGCAGTACTTC.

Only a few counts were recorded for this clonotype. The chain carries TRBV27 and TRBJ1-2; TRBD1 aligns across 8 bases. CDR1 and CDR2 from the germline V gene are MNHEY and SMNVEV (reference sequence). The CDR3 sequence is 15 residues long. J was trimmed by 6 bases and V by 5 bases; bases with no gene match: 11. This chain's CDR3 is CASSRTTTGADGYTF. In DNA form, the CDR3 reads TGTGCCAGCAGTAGGACAACGACAGGGGCCGATGGCTACACCTTC.

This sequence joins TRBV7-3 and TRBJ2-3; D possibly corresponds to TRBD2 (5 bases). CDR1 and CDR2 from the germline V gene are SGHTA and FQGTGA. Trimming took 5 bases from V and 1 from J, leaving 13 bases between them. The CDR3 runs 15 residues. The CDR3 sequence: CASSQRVAGTDTQYF. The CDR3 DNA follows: TGTGCCAGCAGCCAGAGGGTGGCGGGCACAGATACGCAGTATTTT.

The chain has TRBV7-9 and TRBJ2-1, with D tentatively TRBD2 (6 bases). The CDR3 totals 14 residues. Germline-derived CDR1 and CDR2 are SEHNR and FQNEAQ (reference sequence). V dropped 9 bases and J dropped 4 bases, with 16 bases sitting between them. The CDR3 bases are TGTGCCAGTACTGAAGTGCTAGCGTACAATGAGCAGTTCTTC. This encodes CASTEVLAYNEQFF.

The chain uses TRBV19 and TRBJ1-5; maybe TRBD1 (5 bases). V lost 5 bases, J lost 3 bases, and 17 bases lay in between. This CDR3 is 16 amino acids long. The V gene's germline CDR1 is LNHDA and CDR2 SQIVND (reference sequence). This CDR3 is CASSSTGQGVNQPQHF. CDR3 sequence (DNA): TGTGCCAGTAGTTCCACGGGGCAGGGCGTCAATCAGCCCCAGCATTTT.

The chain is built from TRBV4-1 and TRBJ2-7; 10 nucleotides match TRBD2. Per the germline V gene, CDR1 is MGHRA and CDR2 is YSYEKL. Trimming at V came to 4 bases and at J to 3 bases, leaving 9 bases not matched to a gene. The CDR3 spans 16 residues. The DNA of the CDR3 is TGCGCCAGCAGCCCGAATAGCGGGGGGATCGGCTACGAGCAGTACTTC. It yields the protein CASSPNSGGIGYEQYF.

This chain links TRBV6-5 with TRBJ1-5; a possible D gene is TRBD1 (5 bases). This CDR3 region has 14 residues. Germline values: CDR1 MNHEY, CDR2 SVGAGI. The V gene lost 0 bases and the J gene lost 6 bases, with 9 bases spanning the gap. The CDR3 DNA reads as TGTGCCAGCAGTTACTCTGGGGGGACTCAGCCCCAGCATTTT. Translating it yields CASSYSGGTQPQHF.

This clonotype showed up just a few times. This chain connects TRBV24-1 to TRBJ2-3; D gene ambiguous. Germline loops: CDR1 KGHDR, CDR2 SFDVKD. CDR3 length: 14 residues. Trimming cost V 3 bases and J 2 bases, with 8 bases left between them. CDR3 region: CATSDPLTTDTQYF. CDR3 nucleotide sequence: TGTGCCACCAGTGATCCTCTTACCACAGATACGCAGTATTTT.

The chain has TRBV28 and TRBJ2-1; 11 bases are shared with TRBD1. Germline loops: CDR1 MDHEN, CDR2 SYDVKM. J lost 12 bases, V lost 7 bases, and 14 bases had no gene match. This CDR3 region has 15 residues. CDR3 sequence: CASKSWTGGFLWQFF. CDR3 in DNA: TGTGCCAGCAAATCGTGGACAGGGGGCTTTCTCTGGCAGTTCTTC.

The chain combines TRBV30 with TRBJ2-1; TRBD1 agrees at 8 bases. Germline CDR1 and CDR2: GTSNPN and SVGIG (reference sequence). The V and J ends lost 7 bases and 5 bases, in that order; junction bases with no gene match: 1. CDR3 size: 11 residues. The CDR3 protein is CASDRDNEQFF. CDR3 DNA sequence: TGTGCCTCGGACAGGGACAATGAGCAGTTCTTC. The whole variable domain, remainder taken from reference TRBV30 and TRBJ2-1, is SQTIHQWPATLVQPVGSPLSLECTVEGTSNPNLYWYRQAAGRGLQLLFYSVGIGQISSEVPQNLSASRPQDRQFILSSKKLLLSDSGFYLCASDRDNEQFFGPGTRLTVL.

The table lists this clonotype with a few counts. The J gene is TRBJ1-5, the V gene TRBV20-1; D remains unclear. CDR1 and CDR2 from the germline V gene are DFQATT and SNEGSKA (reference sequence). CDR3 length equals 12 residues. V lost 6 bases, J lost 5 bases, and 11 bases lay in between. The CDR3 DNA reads TGCAGTGCCCGGCGGGGAGATCAGCCCCAGCATTTT. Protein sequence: CSARRGDQPQHF.

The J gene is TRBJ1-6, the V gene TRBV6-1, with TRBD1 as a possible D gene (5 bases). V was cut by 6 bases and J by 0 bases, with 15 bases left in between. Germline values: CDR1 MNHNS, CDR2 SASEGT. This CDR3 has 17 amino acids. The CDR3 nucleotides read TGTGCCAGCAGGCGAGGGACGGCGAGCTCCTATAATTCACCCCTCCACTTT. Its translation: CASRRGTASSYNSPLHF.

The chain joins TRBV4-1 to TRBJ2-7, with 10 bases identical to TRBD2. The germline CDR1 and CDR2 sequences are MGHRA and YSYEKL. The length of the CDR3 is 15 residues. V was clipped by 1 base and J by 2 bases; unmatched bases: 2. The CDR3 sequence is CASSQVSGGTYEQYF. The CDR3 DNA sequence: TGCGCCAGCAGCCAAGTTAGCGGGGGGACCTACGAGCAGTACTTC.

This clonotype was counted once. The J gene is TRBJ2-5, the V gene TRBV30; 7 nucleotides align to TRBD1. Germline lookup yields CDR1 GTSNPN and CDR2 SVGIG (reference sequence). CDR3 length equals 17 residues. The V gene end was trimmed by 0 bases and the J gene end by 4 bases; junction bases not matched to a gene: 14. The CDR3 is CAWSVKSQGVGSETQYF. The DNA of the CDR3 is TGTGCCTGGAGTGTAAAGTCGCAGGGGGTGGGATCAGAGACCCAGTACTTC.

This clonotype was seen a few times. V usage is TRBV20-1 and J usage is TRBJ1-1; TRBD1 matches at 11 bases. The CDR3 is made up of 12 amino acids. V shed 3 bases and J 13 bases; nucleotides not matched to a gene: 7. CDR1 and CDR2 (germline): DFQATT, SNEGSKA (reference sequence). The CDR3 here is CSARRGQGVIFF. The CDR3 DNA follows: TGCAGTGCTAGGAGGGGACAGGGGGTTATTTTCTTT.

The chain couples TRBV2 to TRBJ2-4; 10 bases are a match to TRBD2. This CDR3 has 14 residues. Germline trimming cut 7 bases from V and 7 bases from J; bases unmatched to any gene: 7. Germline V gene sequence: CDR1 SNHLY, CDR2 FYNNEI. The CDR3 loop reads CASTERGGGNIQYF. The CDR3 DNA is TGTGCCAGCACCGAGCGGGGGGGCGGGAACATTCAGTACTTC.

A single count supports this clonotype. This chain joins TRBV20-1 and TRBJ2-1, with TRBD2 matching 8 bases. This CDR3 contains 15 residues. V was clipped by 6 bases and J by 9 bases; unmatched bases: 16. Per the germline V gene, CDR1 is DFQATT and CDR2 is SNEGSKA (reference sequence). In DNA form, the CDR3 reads TGCAGTGCCCAAGGACTAGGGCGGGAGGCCGGTGAGCAGTTCTTC. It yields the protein CSAQGLGREAGEQFF.

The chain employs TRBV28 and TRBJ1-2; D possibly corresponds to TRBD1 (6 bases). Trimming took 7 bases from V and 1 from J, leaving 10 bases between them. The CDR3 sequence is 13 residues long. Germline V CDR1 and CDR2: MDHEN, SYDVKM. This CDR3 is CASNEDSNYGYTF. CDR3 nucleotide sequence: TGTGCCAGCAATGAGGACAGTAACTATGGCTACACCTTC.